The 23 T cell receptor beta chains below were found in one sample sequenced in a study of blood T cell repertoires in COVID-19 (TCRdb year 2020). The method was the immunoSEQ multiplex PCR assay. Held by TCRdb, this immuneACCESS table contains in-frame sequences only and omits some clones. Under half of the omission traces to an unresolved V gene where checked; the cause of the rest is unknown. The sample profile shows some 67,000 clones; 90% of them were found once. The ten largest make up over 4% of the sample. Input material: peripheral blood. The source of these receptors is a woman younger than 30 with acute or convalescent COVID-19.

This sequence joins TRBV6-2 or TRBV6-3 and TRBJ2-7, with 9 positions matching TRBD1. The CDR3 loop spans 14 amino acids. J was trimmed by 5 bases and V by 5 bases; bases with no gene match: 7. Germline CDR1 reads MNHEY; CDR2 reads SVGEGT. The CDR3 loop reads CASSDRGINNEQYF. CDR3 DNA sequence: TGTGCCAGCAGTGACAGGGGGATCAACAACGAGCAGTACTTC.

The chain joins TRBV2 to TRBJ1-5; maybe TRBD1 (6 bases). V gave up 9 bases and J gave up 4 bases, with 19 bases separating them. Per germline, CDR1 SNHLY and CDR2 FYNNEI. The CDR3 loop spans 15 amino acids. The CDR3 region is CASQNNEGQNQPQHF. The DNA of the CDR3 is TGTGCCAGTCAAAACAACGAGGGACAAAATCAGCCCCAGCATTTT.

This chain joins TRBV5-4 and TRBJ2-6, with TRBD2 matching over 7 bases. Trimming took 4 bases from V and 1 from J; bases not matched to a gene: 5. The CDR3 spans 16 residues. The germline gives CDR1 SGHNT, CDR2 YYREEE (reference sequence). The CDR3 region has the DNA TGTGCCAGCAGCCCCTGGGGGGGGTCTGGGGCCAACGTCCTGACTTTC. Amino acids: CASSPWGGSGANVLTF. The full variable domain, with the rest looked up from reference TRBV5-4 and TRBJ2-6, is ETGVTQSPTHLIKTRGQQVTLRCSSQSGHNTVSWYQQALGQGPQFIFQYYREEENGRGNFPPRFSGLQFPNYSSELNVNALELDDSALYLCASSPWGGSGANVLTFGAGSRLTVL.

The CDR3 bases are TGTGCCAGCAGCTTGGCTAGCGGGAGTGGAGTAGATACGCAGTATTTT. The encoded protein is CASSLASGSGVDTQYF. The chain employs TRBV5-5 and TRBJ2-3; TRBD2 aligns across 10 bases. The CDR3 sequence is 16 residues long. V lost 0 bases and J lost 5; bases outside the gene matches: 6. Germline assignment: CDR1 SGHKS and CDR2 YYEKEE (reference sequence).

In DNA, the CDR3 is TGTGCCAGCAGCTTCAGGGTGAACACTGAAGCTTTCTTT. Amino acid sequence: CASSFRVNTEAFF. This rearrangement joins TRBV7-2 to TRBJ1-1; possible D gene TRBD1, 5 bases. This CDR3 has 13 amino acids. The V and J ends lost 3 bases and 0 bases respectively, with 5 bases between them. Germline values: CDR1 SGHTA, CDR2 FQGNSA. The full variable domain, rest sourced from reference TRBV7-2 and TRBJ1-1, is GAGVSQSPSNKVTEKGKDVELRCDPISGHTALYWYRQSLGQGLEFLIYFQGNSAPDKSGLPSDRFSAERTGGSVSTLTIQRTQQEDSAVYLCASSFRVNTEAFFGQGTRLTVV.

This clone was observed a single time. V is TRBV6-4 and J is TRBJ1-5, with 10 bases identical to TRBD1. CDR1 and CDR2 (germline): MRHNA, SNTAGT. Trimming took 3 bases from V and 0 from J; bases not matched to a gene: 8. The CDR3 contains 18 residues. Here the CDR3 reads CASSDLDRGKNSNQPQHF. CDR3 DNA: TGTGCCAGCAGTGATTTGGACAGGGGGAAAAATAGCAATCAGCCCCAGCATTTT.

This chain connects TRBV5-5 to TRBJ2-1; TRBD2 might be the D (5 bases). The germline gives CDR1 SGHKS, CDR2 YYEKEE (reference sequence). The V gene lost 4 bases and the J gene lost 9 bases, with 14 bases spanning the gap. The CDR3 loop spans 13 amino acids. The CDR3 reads CASSTELEGEQFF. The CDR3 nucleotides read TGTGCCAGCAGCACCGAACTAGAAGGTGAGCAGTTCTTC. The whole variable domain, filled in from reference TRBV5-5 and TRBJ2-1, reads DAGVTQSPTHLIKTRGQQVTLRCSPISGHKSVSWYQQVLGQGPQFIFQYYEKEERGRGNFPDRFSARQFPNYSSELNVNALLLGDSALYLCASSTELEGEQFFGPGTRLTVL.

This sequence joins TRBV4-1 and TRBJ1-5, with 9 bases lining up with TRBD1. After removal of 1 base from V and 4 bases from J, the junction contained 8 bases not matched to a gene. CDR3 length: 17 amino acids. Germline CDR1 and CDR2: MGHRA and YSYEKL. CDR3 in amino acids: CASSQVVRGTGNQPQHF. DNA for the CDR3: TGCGCCAGCAGCCAAGTAGTCCGGGGGACAGGGAATCAGCCCCAGCATTTT.

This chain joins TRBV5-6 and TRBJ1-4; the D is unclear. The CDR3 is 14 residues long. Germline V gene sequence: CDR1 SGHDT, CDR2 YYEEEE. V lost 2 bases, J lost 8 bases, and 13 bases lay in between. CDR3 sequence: CASSLGQTGEKLFF. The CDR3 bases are TGTGCCAGCAGCTTAGGGCAAACGGGGGAAAAACTGTTTTTT.

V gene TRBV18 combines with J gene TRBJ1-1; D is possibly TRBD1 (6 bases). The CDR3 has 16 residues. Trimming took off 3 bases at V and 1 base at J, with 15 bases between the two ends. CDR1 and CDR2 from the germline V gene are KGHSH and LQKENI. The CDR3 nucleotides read TGTGCCAGCTCACCCTTGAGACAGGATAAGAACACTGAAGCTTTCTTT. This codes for CASSPLRQDKNTEAFF.

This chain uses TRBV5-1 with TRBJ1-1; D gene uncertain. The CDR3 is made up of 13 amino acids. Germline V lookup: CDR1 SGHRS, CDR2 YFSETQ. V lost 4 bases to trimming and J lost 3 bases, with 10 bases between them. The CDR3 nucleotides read TGCGCCAGCAGCAACAACGGGGACACTGAAGCTTTCTTT. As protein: CASSNNGDTEAFF.

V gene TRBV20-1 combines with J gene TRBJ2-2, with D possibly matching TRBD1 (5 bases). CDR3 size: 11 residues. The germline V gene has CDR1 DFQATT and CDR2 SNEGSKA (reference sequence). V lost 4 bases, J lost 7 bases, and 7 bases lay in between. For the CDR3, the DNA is TGCAGTGCTATAGACAGCGGGGAGCTGTTTTTT. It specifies CSAIDSGELFF.

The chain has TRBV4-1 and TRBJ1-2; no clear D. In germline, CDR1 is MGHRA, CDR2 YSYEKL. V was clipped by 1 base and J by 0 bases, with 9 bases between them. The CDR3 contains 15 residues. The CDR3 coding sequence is TGCGCCAGCAGCCAAGGGACTGGAGCTAACTATGGCTACACCTTC. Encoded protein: CASSQGTGANYGYTF.

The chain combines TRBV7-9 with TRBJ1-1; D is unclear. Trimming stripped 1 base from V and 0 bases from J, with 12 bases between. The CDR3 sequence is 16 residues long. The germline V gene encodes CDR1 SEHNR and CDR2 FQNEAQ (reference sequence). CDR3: CASSLEAVALNTEAFF. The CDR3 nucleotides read TGTGCCAGCAGCTTAGAGGCGGTCGCTTTGAACACTGAAGCTTTCTTT.

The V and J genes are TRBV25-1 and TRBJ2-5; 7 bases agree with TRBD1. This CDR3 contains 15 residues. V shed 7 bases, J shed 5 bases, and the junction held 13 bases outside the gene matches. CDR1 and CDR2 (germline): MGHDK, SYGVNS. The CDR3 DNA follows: TGTGCCAGCACCCAGTTAAACGGGACAGATGAGACCCAGTACTTC. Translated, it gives CASTQLNGTDETQYF.

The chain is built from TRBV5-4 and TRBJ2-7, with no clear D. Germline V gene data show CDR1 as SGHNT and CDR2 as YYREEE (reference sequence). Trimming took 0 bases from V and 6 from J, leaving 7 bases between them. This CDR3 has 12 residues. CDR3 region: CASSLGLSEQYF. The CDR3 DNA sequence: TGTGCCAGCAGCTTGGGGCTCTCCGAGCAGTACTTC.

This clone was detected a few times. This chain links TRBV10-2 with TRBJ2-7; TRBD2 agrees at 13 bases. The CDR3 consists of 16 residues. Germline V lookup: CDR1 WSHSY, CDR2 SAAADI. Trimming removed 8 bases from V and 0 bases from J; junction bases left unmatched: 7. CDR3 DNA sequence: TGCGCCAGCTCGACTAGCGGGAGGAGTTACTCCTACGAGCAGTACTTC. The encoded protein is CASSTSGRSYSYEQYF.

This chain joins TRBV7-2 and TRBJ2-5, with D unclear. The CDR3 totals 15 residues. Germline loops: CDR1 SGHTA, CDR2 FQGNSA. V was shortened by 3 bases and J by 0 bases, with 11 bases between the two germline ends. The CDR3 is CASSLSAQYQETQYF. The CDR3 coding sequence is TGTGCCAGCAGCTTGAGTGCACAGTACCAAGAGACCCAGTACTTC. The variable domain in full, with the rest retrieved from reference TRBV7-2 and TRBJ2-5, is GAGVSQSPSNKVTEKGKDVELRCDPISGHTALYWYRQSLGQGLEFLIYFQGNSAPDKSGLPSDRFSAERTGGSVSTLTIQRTQQEDSAVYLCASSLSAQYQETQYFGPGTRLLVL.

The CDR3 bases are TGCGCCAGCAGCTTGCAGACAGGGACCCAAGAGACCCAGTACTTC. Protein sequence: CASSLQTGTQETQYF. The gene calls are TRBV5-1 and TRBJ2-5; TRBD1 agrees at 7 bases. Per germline, CDR1 SGHRS and CDR2 YFSETQ. Germline trimming cut 1 base from V and 1 base from J; bases unmatched to any gene: 4. The CDR3 is made up of 15 amino acids.

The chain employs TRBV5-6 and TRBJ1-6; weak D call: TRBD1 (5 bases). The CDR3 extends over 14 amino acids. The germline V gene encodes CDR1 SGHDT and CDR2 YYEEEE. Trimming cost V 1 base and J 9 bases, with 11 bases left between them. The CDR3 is CASSLMRGGSPLHF. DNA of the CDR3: TGTGCCAGCAGCTTGATGAGGGGAGGTTCACCCCTCCACTTT.

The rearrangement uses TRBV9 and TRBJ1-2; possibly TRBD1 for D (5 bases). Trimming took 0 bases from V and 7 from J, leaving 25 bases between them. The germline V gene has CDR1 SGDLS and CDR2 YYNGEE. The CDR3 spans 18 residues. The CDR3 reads CASSVDDRFRLRYGGYTF. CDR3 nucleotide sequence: TGTGCCAGCAGCGTAGACGACAGATTTCGACTTCGGTATGGTGGCTACACCTTC.

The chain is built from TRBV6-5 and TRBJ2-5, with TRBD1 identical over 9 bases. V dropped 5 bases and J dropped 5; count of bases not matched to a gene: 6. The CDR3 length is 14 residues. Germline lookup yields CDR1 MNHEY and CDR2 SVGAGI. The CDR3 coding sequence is TGTGCCAGCAGTCCTGGACAGGGGAGGGAGACCCAGTACTTC. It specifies CASSPGQGRETQYF.

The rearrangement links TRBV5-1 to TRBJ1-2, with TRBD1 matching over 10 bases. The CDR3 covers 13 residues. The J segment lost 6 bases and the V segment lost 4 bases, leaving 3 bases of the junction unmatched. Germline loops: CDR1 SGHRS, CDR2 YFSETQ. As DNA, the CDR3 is TGCGCCAGCAGCAGGGGACAGGGGAATGGCTACACCTTC. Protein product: CASSRGQGNGYTF.